This is a list of T cell receptor beta chains from one sample in a study of blood T cell repertoires in COVID-19. Measured with immunoSEQ multiplex PCR; TCRdb has only the in-frame clones, and not every one. Among approximately 80,000 clones listed, around 87% were seen once. Sequences were obtained from peripheral blood. The receptors were sampled from a man in his forties with acute or convalescent COVID-19. The CDR3 runs from the conserved cysteine through the conserved F or W.

j_call: TRBJ1-2; v_call: TRBV3-1/TRBV3-2; cdr3_aa: CASNWEGKRGYTF
j_call: TRBJ2-7; v_call: TRBV7-9; cdr3_aa: CASSENRAYEQYF
j_call: TRBJ2-3; v_call: TRBV7-8; cdr3_aa: CASSPFGLAGGPRDTQYF
j_call: TRBJ2-7; v_call: TRBV27; cdr3_aa: CASGKRGRGDEQYF
j_call: TRBJ2-5; v_call: TRBV5-1; cdr3_aa: CASSDVGGSARETQYF
j_call: TRBJ1-1; v_call: TRBV19; cdr3_aa: CASSFRGSGNTEAFF
j_call: TRBJ2-1; v_call: TRBV2; cdr3_aa: CASSGLAGGVDEQFF
j_call: TRBJ1-6; v_call: TRBV4-1; cdr3_aa: CASSPQDSQNSPLHF
j_call: TRBJ1-4; v_call: TRBV18; cdr3_aa: CASSPVREKLFF
j_call: TRBJ2-2; v_call: TRBV3-1/TRBV3-2; cdr3_aa: CASSGTGTGELFF
j_call: TRBJ1-5; v_call: TRBV30; cdr3_aa: CAWRKKGASSNQPQHF
j_call: TRBJ1-4; v_call: TRBV30; cdr3_aa: CAWSRGGTNEKLFF
j_call: TRBJ1-1; v_call: TRBV10-2; cdr3_aa: CASSDRGGTEAFF
j_call: TRBJ2-7; v_call: TRBV14; cdr3_aa: CASNKGPGTAANQYF
j_call: TRBJ1-5; v_call: TRBV12-5; cdr3_aa: CASGVTDSNQPQHF
j_call: TRBJ2-1; v_call: TRBV7-9; cdr3_aa: CASSLLAGGYNEQFF
j_call: TRBJ2-1; v_call: TRBV19; cdr3_aa: CASSISLNSYNEQFF
j_call: TRBJ2-3; v_call: TRBV4-1; cdr3_aa: CASSQEDRVTDTQYF
j_call: TRBJ1-2; v_call: TRBV6-2/TRBV6-3; cdr3_aa: CASSSTGQGGYGYTF
j_call: TRBJ2-5; v_call: TRBV19; cdr3_aa: CASSRGTGSRETQYF
j_call: TRBJ2-7; v_call: TRBV29-1; cdr3_aa: CSVDSAGGSEQYF
j_call: TRBJ2-3; v_call: TRBV5-6; cdr3_aa: CASSLMRGQDTQYF
j_call: TRBJ2-7; v_call: TRBV7-9; cdr3_aa: CASSLVSGVTRQYF
j_call: TRBJ1-3; v_call: TRBV2; cdr3_aa: CASSESGGGGNTIYF
j_call: TRBJ2-5; v_call: TRBV7-9; cdr3_aa: CASSSRGPETQYF
j_call: TRBJ1-2; v_call: TRBV5-5; cdr3_aa: CASSTSDRTSYNYGYTF
j_call: TRBJ2-7; v_call: TRBV6-5; cdr3_aa: CASSYSGTGPSYEQYF